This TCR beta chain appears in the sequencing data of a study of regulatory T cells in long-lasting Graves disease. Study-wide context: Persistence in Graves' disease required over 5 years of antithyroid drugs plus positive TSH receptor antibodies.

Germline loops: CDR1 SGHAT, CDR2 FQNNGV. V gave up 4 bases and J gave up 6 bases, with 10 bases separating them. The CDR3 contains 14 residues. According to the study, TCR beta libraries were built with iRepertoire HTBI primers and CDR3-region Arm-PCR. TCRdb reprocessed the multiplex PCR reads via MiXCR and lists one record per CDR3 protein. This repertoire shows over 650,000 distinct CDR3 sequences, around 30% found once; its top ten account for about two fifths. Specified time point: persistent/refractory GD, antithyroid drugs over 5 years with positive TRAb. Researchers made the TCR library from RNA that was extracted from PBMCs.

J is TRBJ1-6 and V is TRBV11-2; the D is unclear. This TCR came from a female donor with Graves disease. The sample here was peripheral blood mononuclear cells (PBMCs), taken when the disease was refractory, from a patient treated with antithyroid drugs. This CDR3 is CASSSANSNSPLHF. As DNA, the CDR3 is TGTGCCAGCAGCTCCGCCAACAGTAATTCACCCCTCCACTTT. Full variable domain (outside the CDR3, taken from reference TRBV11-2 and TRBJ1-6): EAGVAQSPRYKIIEKRQSVAFWCNPISGHATLYWYQQILGQGPKLLIQFQNNGVVDDSQLPKDRFSAERLKGVDSTLKIQPAKLEDSAVYLCASSSANSNSPLHFGNGTRLTVT.